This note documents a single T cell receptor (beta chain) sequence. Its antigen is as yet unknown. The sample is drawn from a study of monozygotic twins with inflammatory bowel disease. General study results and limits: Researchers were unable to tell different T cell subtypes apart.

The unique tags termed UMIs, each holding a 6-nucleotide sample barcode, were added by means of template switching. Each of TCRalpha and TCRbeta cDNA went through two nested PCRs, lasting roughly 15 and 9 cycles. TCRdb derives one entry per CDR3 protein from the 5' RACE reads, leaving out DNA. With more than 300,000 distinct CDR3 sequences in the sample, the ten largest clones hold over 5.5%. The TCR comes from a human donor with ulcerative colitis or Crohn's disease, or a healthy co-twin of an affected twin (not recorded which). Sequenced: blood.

This CDR3 is CASSLRIEGTGELFF. J is TRBJ2-2 and V is TRBV27; checking the TCRdb D call of TRBD2 is not possible without DNA. Per germline, CDR1 MNHEY and CDR2 SMNVEV (reference sequence). The CDR3 covers 15 residues.